The TCR beta chain under discussion was sequenced for a study of blood T cell repertoires in COVID-19. Looked up from germline, CDR1 is LGHDT and CDR2 is YNNKEL (reference sequence). The CDR3 is 17 residues long. J was trimmed by 1 base and V by 0 bases; bases with no gene match: 8. Assay used: immunoSEQ multiplex PCR; TCRdb lists only in-frame clones, some missing. The sample contains about 150,000 clones, approximately 85% of which appear only once. Source material: peripheral blood. The clonotype was recovered from a man aged 55 to 70 with COVID-19, enrolled during active disease. V usage is TRBV3-1 (or the pseudogene TRBV3-2) and J usage is TRBJ1-1; the match to TRBD1 covers 7 bases. The CDR3 region is CASSQDDRQGANTEAFF. The CDR3 nucleotides read TGTGCCAGCAGCCAAGATGATCGACAGGGAGCGAACACTGAAGCTTTCTTT.